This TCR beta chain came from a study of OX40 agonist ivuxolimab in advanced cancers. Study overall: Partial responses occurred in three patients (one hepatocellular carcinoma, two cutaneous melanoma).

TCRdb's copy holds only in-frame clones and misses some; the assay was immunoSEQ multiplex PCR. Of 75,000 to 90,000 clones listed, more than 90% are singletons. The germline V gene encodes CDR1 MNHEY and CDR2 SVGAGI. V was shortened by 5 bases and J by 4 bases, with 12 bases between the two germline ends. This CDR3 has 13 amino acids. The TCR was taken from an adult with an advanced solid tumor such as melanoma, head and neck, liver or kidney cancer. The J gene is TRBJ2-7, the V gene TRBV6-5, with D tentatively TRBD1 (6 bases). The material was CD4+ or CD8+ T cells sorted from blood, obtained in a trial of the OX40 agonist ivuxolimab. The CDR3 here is CASSLQQGYEQYF. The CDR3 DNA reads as TGTGCCAGCAGTCTTCAACAGGGATACGAGCAGTACTTC.